A selection of T cell receptor beta chains follows, all from one sample in a study of cytomegalovirus exposure and HLA in healthy donors. Sequencing was performed with immunoSEQ multiplex PCR; in TCRdb, only in-frame clones are kept and a portion is missing. The data contain roughly 110,000 clones, 73% of them seen just once; the ten biggest clones take up roughly 8%. The sample consisted of PBMCs. These TCRs come from a man aged 30-40 years in good health and CMV-seronegative. The CDR3 runs from the conserved cysteine through the conserved F or W. The D gene is left open where the match is weak. Expanded clones get a size class; other rows say once, few or many, or leave the size out.

D gene: TRBD1
V gene: TRBV7-8
J gene: TRBJ2-3
clone size: once
CDR3 DNA: TGTGCCAGCAGCTTAGTGACCTACGGACAGGGGCCACCACACACAGATACGCAGTATTTT
CDR3 protein: CASSLVTYGQGPPHTDTQYF

D gene: TRBD1
V gene: TRBV27
J gene: TRBJ1-6
clone size: NA
CDR3 DNA: TGTGCCAGCAGTATTGGACAGGGGGACAATTCACCCCTCCACTTT
CDR3 protein: CASSIGQGDNSPLHF

D gene: TRBD1
V gene: TRBV5-1
J gene: TRBJ2-7
clone size: NA
CDR3 DNA: TGCGCCAGCAGCCCTATGGGACAGAGCAACGAGCAGTACTTC
CDR3 protein: CASSPMGQSNEQYF

D gene: NA
V gene: TRBV6-6
J gene: TRBJ1-1
clone size: few
CDR3 DNA: TGTGCCAGCAGTAGGACAGTAAACACTGAAGCTTTCTTT
CDR3 protein: CASSRTVNTEAFF

D gene: TRBD2
V gene: TRBV5-1
J gene: TRBJ2-1
clone size: NA
CDR3 DNA: TGCGCCAGCAGCTTGGCGGGGGGGCAGGATGAGCAGTTCTTC
CDR3 protein: CASSLAGGQDEQFF

D gene: TRBD2
V gene: TRBV5-1
J gene: TRBJ2-3
clone size: NA
CDR3 DNA: TGCGCCAGCAGCCCCATCGGACTAGCGGTTAGCACAGATACGCAGTATTTT
CDR3 protein: CASSPIGLAVSTDTQYF

D gene: TRBD1
V gene: TRBV5-5
J gene: TRBJ2-3
clone size: few
CDR3 DNA: TGTGCCAGCAGCTTGCGGGGACAGGACACAGATACGCAGTATTTT
CDR3 protein: CASSLRGQDTDTQYF

D gene: TRBD2
V gene: TRBV4-1
J gene: TRBJ2-1
clone size: NA
CDR3 DNA: TGCGCCAGCAGCCAAGGGGGGACTAGCGGGAAGCAGTTCTTC
CDR3 protein: CASSQGGTSGKQFF

D gene: NA
V gene: TRBV5-4
J gene: TRBJ2-3
clone size: NA
CDR3 DNA: TGTGCCAGCAGCTTGGCCCTAGGCGGCGTCACAGATACGCAGTATTTT
CDR3 protein: CASSLALGGVTDTQYF

D gene: TRBD1
V gene: TRBV15
J gene: TRBJ1-2
clone size: NA
CDR3 DNA: TGTGCCACCAGCAGAGTAGGCGCAGGGGGTTATGGCTACACCTTC
CDR3 protein: CATSRVGAGGYGYTF

D gene: NA
V gene: TRBV25-1
J gene: TRBJ1-5
clone size: many
CDR3 DNA: TGTGCCAGCAGTAGTGGGAGTAGCAATCAGCCCCAGCATTTT
CDR3 protein: CASSSGSSNQPQHF

D gene: TRBD1
V gene: TRBV5-1
J gene: TRBJ1-2
clone size: few
CDR3 DNA: TGCGCCAGCAGCTTCGGACAGGGGAATGGCTACACCTTC
CDR3 protein: CASSFGQGNGYTF

D gene: TRBD1
V gene: TRBV27
J gene: TRBJ1-1
clone size: NA
CDR3 DNA: TGTGCCAGCAGTTTATCGCCTGGGGGACAGAGAGCTTTCTTT
CDR3 protein: CASSLSPGGQRAFF

D gene: TRBD1
V gene: TRBV19
J gene: TRBJ1-5
clone size: NA
CDR3 DNA: TGTGCCAGTAGTCCGACAGGGCCCGACAGGGCCCAGCATTTT
CDR3 protein: CASSPTGPDRAQHF

D gene: TRBD2
V gene: TRBV7-9
J gene: TRBJ2-3
clone size: NA
CDR3 DNA: TGTGCCAGCAGCTTTTCGGGCGTAGCGGGGACAAGCACAGATACGCAGTATTTT
CDR3 protein: CASSFSGVAGTSTDTQYF

D gene: NA
V gene: TRBV11-2
J gene: TRBJ1-5
clone size: few
CDR3 DNA: TGTGCCAGCAGCTTAGGTTTCGGACAGTTCAATCAGCCCCAGCATTTT
CDR3 protein: CASSLGFGQFNQPQHF

D gene: TRBD2
V gene: TRBV7-3
J gene: TRBJ2-1
clone size: NA
CDR3 DNA: TGTGCCAGCAGCATAATAGCGGGGGGGTACAATGAGCAGTTCTTC
CDR3 protein: CASSIIAGGYNEQFF

D gene: NA
V gene: TRBV29-1
J gene: TRBJ2-3
clone size: once
CDR3 DNA: TGCAGCGTGGCCAACAGGGTTTCGGGAGATACGCAGTATTTT
CDR3 protein: CSVANRVSGDTQYF

D gene: TRBD1
V gene: TRBV30
J gene: TRBJ1-1
clone size: few
CDR3 DNA: TGTGCCTGGGCCACCGGGACAGCTTACACTGAAGCTTTCTTT
CDR3 protein: CAWATGTAYTEAFF

D gene: NA
V gene: TRBV7-8
J gene: TRBJ1-2
clone size: few
CDR3 DNA: TGTGCCAGCAGCTTCAGGGAGGGAGGCTACACCTTC
CDR3 protein: CASSFREGGYTF

D gene: NA
V gene: TRBV7-9
J gene: TRBJ1-2
clone size: NA
CDR3 DNA: TGTTCCAGCAGAGGACTCCTAGGGCCTGGCTACACCTTC
CDR3 protein: CSSRGLLGPGYTF

D gene: TRBD2
V gene: TRBV5-1
J gene: TRBJ2-5
clone size: NA
CDR3 DNA: TGCGCCAGCAGCCTCCTTGGACTAGCGGGAGAAGAGACCCAGTACTTC
CDR3 protein: CASSLLGLAGEETQYF

D gene: NA
V gene: TRBV6-6
J gene: TRBJ1-2
clone size: NA
CDR3 DNA: TGTGCCAGCAGCCAGGAGCGGGCAAAGAACTATGGCTACACCTTC
CDR3 protein: CASSQERAKNYGYTF